This is a list of T cell receptor beta chains from one sample in a study of somatic mutations in cytotoxic T cells in rheumatoid arthritis. Libraries were prepared by immunoSEQ multiplex PCR; TCRdb keeps only in-frame clonotypes and omits some of them. Of around 19,000 clones detected, roughly four fifths appear once; the ten largest clones hold approximately 15%. The sample comprised CD8+ T cells sorted from blood. These TCRs come from an adult with rheumatoid arthritis. The CDR3 runs from the conserved cysteine through the conserved F or W. D genes are given only for firm matches. Expanded clones get a size class; other rows say once, few or many, or leave the size out.

cdr3_nt,cdr3_aa,d_call,v_call,j_call,clone_size,cdr3_length
TGTGCCAGCAGCGTAGGCGTAAATGAGCAGTTCTTC,CASSVGVNEQFF,-,TRBV9,TRBJ2-1,-,12
TGTGCCAGCAAAGAACTGGACTTAAGAAATCAGCCCCAGCATTTT,CASKELDLRNQPQHF,-,TRBV28,TRBJ1-5,-,15
TGTGCCAGCAGCCTGAACCGGGACACTAACACCGGGGAGCTGTTTTTT,CASSLNRDTNTGELFF,-,TRBV7-2,TRBJ2-2,few,16
TGTGCCAGCAGCGTAGGCGGGAGGCCCCAAGAGACCCAGTACTTC,CASSVGGRPQETQYF,TRBD2,TRBV9,TRBJ2-5,-,15
TGTGCCAGCAGCCCAGGGTTTGGGGAATCGTTCTTC,CASSPGFGESFF,-,TRBV14,TRBJ2-1,-,12
TGCGCCAGCAGCTTGGTTTTGAGCTCTGGGGCCAACGTCCTGACTTTC,CASSLVLSSGANVLTF,-,TRBV5-1,TRBJ2-6,-,16
TGTGCCAGCAGCTGGACTGACGGGTTTGCGTTCTTC,CASSWTDGFAFF,-,TRBV2,TRBJ2-1,-,12
TGTGCCAGCAGCTTAGGGAACAGGGCTACTAATGAAAAACTGTTTTTT,CASSLGNRATNEKLFF,-,TRBV11-2,TRBJ1-4,few,16
TGTGCCAGCAGCTTGGGTCCGGGGGTCGGGGAGCTGTTTTTT,CASSLGPGVGELFF,-,TRBV7-9,TRBJ2-2,-,14
TGTGCCTGGAGTACTAAAATGCCCAGGGGATCGAACACTGAAGCTTTCTTT,CAWSTKMPRGSNTEAFF,-,TRBV30,TRBJ1-1,few,17
TGCGCCAGCAGCCAAGTTATAAGCAGGGATGTAGGCACCTTC,CASSQVISRDVGTF,-,TRBV4-1,TRBJ1-2,-,14
TGTGCCAGTGGACAGTCCACAGGAGGGGAGCTGTTTTTT,CASGQSTGGELFF,-,TRBV9,TRBJ2-2,-,13
TGTGCCACCAGGGGGGATGAGCAGTTCTTC,CATRGDEQFF,-,TRBV25-1,TRBJ2-1,-,10
TGTGCTAGCAGCGCAACGGGGGCCCCCGTGCATGAGCAGTTCTTC,CASSATGAPVHEQFF,-,TRBV7-7,TRBJ2-1,-,15
TGTGCCAGCAGCGTTGGGGACAGGGGTTACGGCTATGGCTACACCTTC,CASSVGDRGYGYGYTF,TRBD1,TRBV9,TRBJ1-2,-,16
TGTGCCAGCAGCTCGGGGGTTAGATACGAGCAGTACTTC,CASSSGVRYEQYF,-,TRBV7-8,TRBJ2-7,few,13
TGTGCCAGCAGCTCTGCGTTGAACACTGAAGCTTTCTTT,CASSSALNTEAFF,-,TRBV13,TRBJ1-1,-,13
TGTGCCAGCAGTAAAGGGAGGGGGCGAGGTTCACCCCTCCACTTT,CASSKGRGRGSPLHF,TRBD1,TRBV27,TRBJ1-6,-,15
TGCGCCAGCAGCCAAGACCTCGGGGACCAAGAGACCCAGTACTTC,CASSQDLGDQETQYF,-,TRBV4-1,TRBJ2-5,-,15
TGTGCCAGCAGTGCGAGCGGGCCATACAATGAGCAGTTCTTC,CASSASGPYNEQFF,-,TRBV9,TRBJ2-1,-,14
TGTGCCAGCAGCCCCCAGGGGGTCGACGTGTTTTTT,CASSPQGVDVFF,TRBD1,TRBV28,TRBJ1-4,-,12
TGTGCCAGCAGCCAAGGGCCGGGGATGAACACTGAAGCTTTCTTT,CASSQGPGMNTEAFF,-,TRBV4-2,TRBJ1-1,-,15
TGTGCCAGCAGCGTAGCCGGGACACCTTATGGCTACACCTTC,CASSVAGTPYGYTF,-,TRBV9,TRBJ1-2,-,14
TGTGCCAGCAGTGCGGTCGTAGGGGGCTACGAGCAGTACTTC,CASSAVVGGYEQYF,-,TRBV2,TRBJ2-7,-,14
TGTGCCACCTTCACGGGGGGTGGTAATTCACCCCTCCACTTT,CATFTGGGNSPLHF,-,TRBV6-5,TRBJ1-6,few,14
TGTGCCAGCAGGACAGGGAAGAACACTGAAGCTTTCTTT,CASRTGKNTEAFF,TRBD1,TRBV11-2,TRBJ1-1,-,13
TGTGCCAGCAGTTTCAGAGGGTTGGAAGATACGCAGTATTTT,CASSFRGLEDTQYF,-,TRBV28,TRBJ2-3,once,14
TGTGCCAGCAGAACCGGGACGGAAGCTAACTATGGCTACACCTTC,CASRTGTEANYGYTF,-,TRBV6-6,TRBJ1-2,-,15
TGCAGCGTTGAGGTTGTGGCTTACGAGCAGTACTTC,CSVEVVAYEQYF,-,TRBV29-1,TRBJ2-7,once,12
TGTGCCAGCAGTTTATGGGACCGGGAGACCCAGTACTTC,CASSLWDRETQYF,-,TRBV27,TRBJ2-5,-,13
TGCGCCAGCAGCCTCTGGCAGGGGGCTGCCTACGAGCAGTACTTC,CASSLWQGAAYEQYF,TRBD1,TRBV4-1,TRBJ2-7,few,15
TGTGCCTGGAGTGCCGGGAGCGGGAGGTATAACGAGCAGTACTTC,CAWSAGSGRYNEQYF,TRBD2,TRBV30,TRBJ2-7,-,15
TGTGCCAGCAGCTTAGCGGGGATGCGCGCAGATACGCAGTATTTT,CASSLAGMRADTQYF,-,TRBV11-2,TRBJ2-3,-,15
TGTGCCAGTAGTATAGTCCCCCCAGGAAGCTCCTATAATTCACCCCTCCACTTT,CASSIVPPGSSYNSPLHF,-,TRBV19,TRBJ1-6,-,18
TGCGCCAGCAGCCAGGTTGACACCCCTAACTATGGCTACACCTTC,CASSQVDTPNYGYTF,-,TRBV4-1,TRBJ1-2,-,15
TGTGCCAGCAGCCCGTTCCCGGCGGGACCGGAATGGAGTAGCTCCTACAATGAGCAGTTCTTC,CASSPFPAGPEWSSSYNEQFF,-,TRBV9,TRBJ2-1,-,21
TGTGCCAGCAGTTCCCTGGACTTTGCTTATAGCAATCAGCCCCAGCATTTT,CASSSLDFAYSNQPQHF,-,TRBV28,TRBJ1-5,-,17
TGTGCCAGCTCACCCGCGGACTATGGCTACACCTTC,CASSPADYGYTF,-,TRBV18,TRBJ1-2,-,12
TGTGCCAGCAGCCCCATCTCGGGCTATGGCTACACCTTC,CASSPISGYGYTF,-,TRBV7-9,TRBJ1-2,few,13
TGTGCCAGTAGTATGGGCAATACTGAAGCTTTCTTT,CASSMGNTEAFF,-,TRBV19,TRBJ1-1,-,12
TGTGCCAGCACGGGGGGACGTTCTAACTATGGCTACACCTTC,CASTGGRSNYGYTF,-,TRBV5-6,TRBJ1-2,-,14
TGTGCCAGCAGATTAGTAGGGAGAGAGGAGACCCAGTACTTC,CASRLVGREETQYF,-,TRBV7-9,TRBJ2-5,-,14
TGTGCCATCACGCGGGAGTCGCCAGATACGCAGTATTTT,CAITRESPDTQYF,TRBD2,TRBV10-3,TRBJ2-3,-,13
TGTGCTAGCAGCGGGGGGTGGGCAGATACGCAGTATTTT,CASSGGWADTQYF,TRBD2,TRBV7-7,TRBJ2-3,once,13
TGTGCCAGCAGCGTGGGGGCGGAAGGCTCTGGAAACACCATATATTTT,CASSVGAEGSGNTIYF,-,TRBV5-6,TRBJ1-3,-,16
TGTGCCAGCAGGGTGGGCAGGGGGGTCCAAGAGACCCAGTACTTC,CASRVGRGVQETQYF,-,TRBV2,TRBJ2-5,-,15
TGTGCCAGCAGCGCGACCGCTCGCGGTCGAACCTACGAGCAGTACTTC,CASSATARGRTYEQYF,-,TRBV9,TRBJ2-7,once,16
TGCGCCAGCAGCTTTGTCGGCTCAAACACAGATACGCAGTATTTT,CASSFVGSNTDTQYF,-,TRBV5-1,TRBJ2-3,-,15
TGTGCTAGTGGTTCCACACAGGACTGGGCTAACTATGGCTACACCTTC,CASGSTQDWANYGYTF,-,TRBV12-5,TRBJ1-2,-,16
TGTGCCAGCAGCTTAGGGACAGGGACCGGCAATGAGCAGTTCTTC,CASSLGTGTGNEQFF,TRBD1,TRBV7-8,TRBJ2-1,-,15
TGTGCCAGTAGTACCCCCTGGGACCTATATAGCAATCAGCCCCAGCATTTT,CASSTPWDLYSNQPQHF,-,TRBV19,TRBJ1-5,few,17
TGTGCCAGCCTTCCAGGAGAAGAGACCCAGTACTTC,CASLPGEETQYF,-,TRBV2,TRBJ2-5,-,12
TGTGCCAGCAGCCCTAGCGGGGGGGCGAGGACAGATACGCAGTATTTT,CASSPSGGARTDTQYF,TRBD2,TRBV7-3,TRBJ2-3,-,16
TGTGCCAGCAGTTTATCGCGGGATTTGGGCTACACCTTC,CASSLSRDLGYTF,-,TRBV27,TRBJ1-2,-,13